What follows describes a single T cell receptor beta chain. The CDR3 has 13 residues. Per germline, CDR1 KGHSH and CDR2 LQKENI. V was clipped by 6 bases and J by 2 bases, with 11 bases between them. This entry is derived from a study of yellow fever vaccine responses in identical twins. Each CDR3 protein gets one entry after TCRdb re-called the RT-PCR reads with MiXCR. Of around 33,000 distinct CDR3 sequences in the sample, 50% to 75% were seen once. The input for sequencing was T cells from blood (PBMCs), unsorted or a sorted subset (not recorded which), taken before or after yellow fever vaccination (not recorded which). The receptor was isolated from a woman aged 18 to 35 who received the yellow fever vaccine. The V call is TRBV18, the J call TRBJ2-7, with D tentatively TRBD1 (5 bases). CDR3 sequence (DNA): TGTGCCAGCTCTTTAGGACACACCTACGAGCAGTACTTC. This encodes CASSLGHTYEQYF.